This TCR beta chain was identified during a study of response to subunit inactivated influenza vaccine. Study-wide results and caveats: Authors suggested each seasonal influenza vaccination recruits few new T cells.

This CDR3 is built from 15 residues. Germline trimming cut 3 bases from V and 7 bases from J; bases unmatched to any gene: 9. Germline V gene lookup returns CDR1 SGHRS and CDR2 YFSETQ. As concerns this clonotype: The antigen is unknown.

One entry per CDR3 protein, called by TCRdb with MiXCR from the RT-PCR reads. The sample has just over 300,000 distinct CDR3 sequences, approximately 21% seen once. The chain is built from TRBV5-1 and TRBJ2-1, with 8 nucleotides matching TRBD2. Source: PBMCs from blood, taken roughly 20 months after vaccination. The origin of this receptor is a man in his fifties or sixties who received an inactivated influenza vaccine. The DNA of the CDR3 is TGCGCCAGCAGCTGGGGAGTAGCGGGATATAATGAGCAGTTCTTC. Its protein product is CASSWGVAGYNEQFF.